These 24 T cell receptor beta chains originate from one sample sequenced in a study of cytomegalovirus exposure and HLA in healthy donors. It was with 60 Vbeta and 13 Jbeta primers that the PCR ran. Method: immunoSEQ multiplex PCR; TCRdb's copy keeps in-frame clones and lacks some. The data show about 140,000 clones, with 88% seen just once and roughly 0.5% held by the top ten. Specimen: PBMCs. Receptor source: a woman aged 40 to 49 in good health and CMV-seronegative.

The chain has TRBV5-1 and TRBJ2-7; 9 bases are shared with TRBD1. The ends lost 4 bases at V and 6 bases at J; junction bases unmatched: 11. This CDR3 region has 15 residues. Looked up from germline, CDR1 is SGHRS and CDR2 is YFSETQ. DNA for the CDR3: TGCGCCAGCAGCATAACTGGACAGGGGCATGCCGAGCAGTACTTC. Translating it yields CASSITGQGHAEQYF.

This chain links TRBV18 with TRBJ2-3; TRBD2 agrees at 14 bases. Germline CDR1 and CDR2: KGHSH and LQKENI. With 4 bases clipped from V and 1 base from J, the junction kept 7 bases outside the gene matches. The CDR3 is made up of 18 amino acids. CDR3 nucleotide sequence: TGTGCCAGCTCACACTCGGGACTAGCGGGAGTCGGCACAGATACGCAGTATTTT. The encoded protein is CASSHSGLAGVGTDTQYF.

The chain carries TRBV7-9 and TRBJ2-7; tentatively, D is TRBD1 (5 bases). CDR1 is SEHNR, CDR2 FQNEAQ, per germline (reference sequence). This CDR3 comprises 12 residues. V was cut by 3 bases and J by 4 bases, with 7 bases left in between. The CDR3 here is CASSFGAYEQYF. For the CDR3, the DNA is TGTGCCAGCAGCTTTGGGGCGTACGAGCAGTACTTC.

DNA of the CDR3: TGTGCCAGCAGCTTAGCCCCGGGACTAGCGGGGAACACCGGGGAGCTGTTTTTT. The encoded protein is CASSLAPGLAGNTGELFF. The J gene is TRBJ2-2, the V gene TRBV7-9, with 12 bases that match TRBD2. There are 18 residues in the CDR3. The V and J ends lost 0 bases and 1 base, in that order; junction bases with no gene match: 3. Germline V gives CDR1 SEHNR, CDR2 FQNEAQ (reference sequence).

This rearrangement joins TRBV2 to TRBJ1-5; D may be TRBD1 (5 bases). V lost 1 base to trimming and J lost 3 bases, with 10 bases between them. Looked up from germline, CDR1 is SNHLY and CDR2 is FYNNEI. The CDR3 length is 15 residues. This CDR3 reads CASSEDVGANQPQHF. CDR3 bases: TGTGCCAGCAGTGAAGATGTAGGGGCCAATCAGCCCCAGCATTTT. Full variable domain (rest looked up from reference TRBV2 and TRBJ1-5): EPEVTQTPSHQVTQMGQEVILRCVPISNHLYFYWYRQILGQKVEFLVSFYNNEISEKSEIFDDQFSVERPDGSNFTLKIRSTKLEDSAMYFCASSEDVGANQPQHFGDGTRLSIL.

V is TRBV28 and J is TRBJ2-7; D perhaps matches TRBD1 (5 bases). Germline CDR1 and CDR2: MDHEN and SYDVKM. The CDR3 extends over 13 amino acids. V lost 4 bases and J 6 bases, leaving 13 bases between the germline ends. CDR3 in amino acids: CASSSPRVAEQYF. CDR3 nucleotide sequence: TGTGCCAGCAGTTCTCCCAGGGTTGCCGAGCAGTACTTC.

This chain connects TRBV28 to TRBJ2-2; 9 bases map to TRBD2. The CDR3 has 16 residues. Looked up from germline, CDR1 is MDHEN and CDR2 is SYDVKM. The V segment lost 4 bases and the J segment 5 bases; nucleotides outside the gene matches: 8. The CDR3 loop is CASSSLAGEGTGELFF. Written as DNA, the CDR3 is TGTGCCAGCAGTTCATTAGCGGGAGAGGGGACCGGGGAGCTGTTTTTT.

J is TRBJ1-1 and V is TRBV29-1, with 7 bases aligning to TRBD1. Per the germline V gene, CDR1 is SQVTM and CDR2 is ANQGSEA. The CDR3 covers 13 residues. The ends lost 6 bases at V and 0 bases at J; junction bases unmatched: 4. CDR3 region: CSVKGQLNTEAFF. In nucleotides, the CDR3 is TGCAGCGTGAAGGGACAGTTGAACACTGAAGCTTTCTTT.

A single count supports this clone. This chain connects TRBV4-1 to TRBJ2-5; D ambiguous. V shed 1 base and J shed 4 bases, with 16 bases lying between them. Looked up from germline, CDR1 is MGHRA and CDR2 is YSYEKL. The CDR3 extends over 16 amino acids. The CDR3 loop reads CASSQGHSVEVETQYF. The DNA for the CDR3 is TGCGCCAGCAGCCAAGGCCATTCGGTTGAGGTAGAGACCCAGTACTTC.

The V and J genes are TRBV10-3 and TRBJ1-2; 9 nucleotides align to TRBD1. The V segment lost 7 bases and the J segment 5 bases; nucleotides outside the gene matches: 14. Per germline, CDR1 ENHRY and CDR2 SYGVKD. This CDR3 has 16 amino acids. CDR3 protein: CAITPAKDRGHYGYTF. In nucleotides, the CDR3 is TGTGCCATCACGCCCGCTAAGGACAGGGGACATTATGGCTACACCTTC.

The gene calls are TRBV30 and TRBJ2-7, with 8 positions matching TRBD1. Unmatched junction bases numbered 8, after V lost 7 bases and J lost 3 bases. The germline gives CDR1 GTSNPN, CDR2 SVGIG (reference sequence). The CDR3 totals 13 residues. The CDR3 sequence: CAFKETGDYEQYF. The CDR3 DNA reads TGTGCCTTCAAGGAGACAGGGGACTACGAGCAGTACTTC.

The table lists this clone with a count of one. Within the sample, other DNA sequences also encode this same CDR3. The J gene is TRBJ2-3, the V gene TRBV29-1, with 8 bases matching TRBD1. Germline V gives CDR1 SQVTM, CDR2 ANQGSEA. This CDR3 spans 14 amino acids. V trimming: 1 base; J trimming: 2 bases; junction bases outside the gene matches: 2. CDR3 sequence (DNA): TGCAGCGTTGAAGGCAGGGGGCACACAGATACGCAGTATTTT. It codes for CSVEGRGHTDTQYF.

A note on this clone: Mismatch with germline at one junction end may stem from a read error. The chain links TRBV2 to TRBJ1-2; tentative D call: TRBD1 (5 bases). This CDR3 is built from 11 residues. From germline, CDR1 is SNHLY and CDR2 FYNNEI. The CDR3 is CASSDARGKGF. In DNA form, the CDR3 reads TGTGCCAGCAGTGACGCGCGGGGGAAGGGCTTC.

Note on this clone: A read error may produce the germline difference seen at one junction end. CDR3 in DNA: TGTTCCAGCAGCCCCCGTTTCAACAGGGAAAATGAGCAGTTCTTC. As protein: CSSSPRFNRENEQFF. This rearrangement joins TRBV7-9 to TRBJ2-1, with D maybe TRBD1 (6 bases). From germline, CDR1 is SEHNR and CDR2 FQNEAQ (reference sequence). The CDR3 sequence is 15 residues long.

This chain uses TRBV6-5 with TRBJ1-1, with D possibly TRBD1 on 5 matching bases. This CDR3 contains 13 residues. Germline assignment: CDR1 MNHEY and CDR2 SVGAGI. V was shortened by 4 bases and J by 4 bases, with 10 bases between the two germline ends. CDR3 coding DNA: TGTGCCAGCAGTTCCAGGGTCTTCACTGAAGCTTTCTTT. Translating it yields CASSSRVFTEAFF.

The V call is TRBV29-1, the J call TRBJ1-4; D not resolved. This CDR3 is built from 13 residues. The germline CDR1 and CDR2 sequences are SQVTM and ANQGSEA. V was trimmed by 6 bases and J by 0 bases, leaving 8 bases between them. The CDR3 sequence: CSVLVATNEKLFF. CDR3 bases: TGCAGCGTCTTAGTTGCAACTAATGAAAAACTGTTTTTT.

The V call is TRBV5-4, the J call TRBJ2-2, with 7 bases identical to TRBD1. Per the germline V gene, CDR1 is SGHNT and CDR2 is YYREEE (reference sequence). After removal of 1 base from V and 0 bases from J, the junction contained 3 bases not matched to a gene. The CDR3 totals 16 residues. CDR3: CASSLRQGPNTGELFF. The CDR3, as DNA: TGTGCCAGCAGCTTGAGACAGGGCCCGAACACCGGGGAGCTGTTTTTT.

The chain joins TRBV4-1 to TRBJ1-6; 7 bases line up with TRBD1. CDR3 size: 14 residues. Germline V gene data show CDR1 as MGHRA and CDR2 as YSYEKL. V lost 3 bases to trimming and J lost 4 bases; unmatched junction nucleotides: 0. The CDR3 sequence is CASSQTGYNSPLHF. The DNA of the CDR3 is TGCGCCAGCAGCCAGACAGGGTATAATTCACCCCTCCACTTT.

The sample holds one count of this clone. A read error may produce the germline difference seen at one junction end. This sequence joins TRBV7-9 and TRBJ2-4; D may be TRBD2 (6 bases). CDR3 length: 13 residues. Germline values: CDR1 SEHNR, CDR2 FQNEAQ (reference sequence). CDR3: CSSSWDWGNIQYF. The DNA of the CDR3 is TGTTCCAGCAGCTGGGACTGGGGGAACATTCAGTACTTC. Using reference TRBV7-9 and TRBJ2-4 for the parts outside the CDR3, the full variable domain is DTGVSQNPRHKITKRGQNVTFRCDPISEHNRLYWYRQTLGQGPEFLTYFQNEAQLEKSRLLSDRFSAERPKGSFSTLEIQRTEQGDSAMYLCSSSWDWGNIQYFGAGTRLSVL.

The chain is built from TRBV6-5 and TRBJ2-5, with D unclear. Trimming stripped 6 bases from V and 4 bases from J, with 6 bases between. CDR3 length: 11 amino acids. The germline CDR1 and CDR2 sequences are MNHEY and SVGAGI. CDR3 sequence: CASSLGETQYF. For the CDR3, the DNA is TGTGCCAGCAGCCTCGGAGAGACCCAGTACTTC.

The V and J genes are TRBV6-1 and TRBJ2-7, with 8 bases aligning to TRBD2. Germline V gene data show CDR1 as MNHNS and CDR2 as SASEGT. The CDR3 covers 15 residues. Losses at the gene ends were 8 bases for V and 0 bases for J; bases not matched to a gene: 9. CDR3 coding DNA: TGTGCCAGCCTAGGGGTAGCGGGGCTCTCCTACGAGCAGTACTTC. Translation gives CASLGVAGLSYEQYF.

The CDR3 protein is CASSEPVSRGTDTQYF. The CDR3 coding sequence is TGTGCCAGCAGTGAACCCGTTAGTCGCGGCACAGATACGCAGTATTTT. This chain links TRBV6-1 with TRBJ2-3; no clear D gene. The V end lost 2 bases, the J end lost 1 base, and 13 bases lay between the germline ends. CDR1 MNHNS and CDR2 SASEGT come from the germline V gene. CDR3 length: 16 amino acids.

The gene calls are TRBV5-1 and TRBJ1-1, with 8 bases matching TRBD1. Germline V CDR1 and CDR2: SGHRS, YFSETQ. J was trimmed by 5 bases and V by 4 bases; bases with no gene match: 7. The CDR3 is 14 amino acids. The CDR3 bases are TGCGCCAGCAGCACACAGGGGGGAGGTACTGAAGCTTTCTTT. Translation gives CASSTQGGGTEAFF. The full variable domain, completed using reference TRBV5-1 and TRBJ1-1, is KAGVTQTPRYLIKTRGQQVTLSCSPISGHRSVSWYQQTPGQGLQFLFEYFSETQRNKGNFPGRFSGRQFSNSRSEMNVSTLELGDSALYLCASSTQGGGTEAFFGQGTRLTVV.

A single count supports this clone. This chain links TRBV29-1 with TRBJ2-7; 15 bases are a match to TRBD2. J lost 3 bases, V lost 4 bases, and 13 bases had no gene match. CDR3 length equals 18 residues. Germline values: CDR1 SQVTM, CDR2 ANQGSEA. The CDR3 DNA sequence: TGCAGCGTTGTGGGGACAATTGGACTAGCGGGAGGGCACTACGAGCAGTACTTC. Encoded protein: CSVVGTIGLAGGHYEQYF.